This is a list of T cell receptor beta chains from one sample in a study of CD8+CD57+ T cells in acquired aplastic anemia. Via MiXCR, TCRdb re-called the reads, giving one row per CDR3 protein. The table shows approximately 57,000 distinct CDR3 sequences, with around 60% occurring only once. The sequencing input was sorted CD4+, CD8+, or CD8+CD57+ T cells (not recorded which) from PBMCs. These TCRs come from a human donor with aplastic anemia. CDR3s include the opening cysteine and the closing phenylalanine or tryptophan. The D gene is left open where the match is weak. Not every row has a clone size; where given, it reads once, few, many or a size class.

v_call: TRBV27
d_call: TRBD1
j_call: TRBJ1-4
clone_size: many
cdr3_nt: TGTGCCAGCAGCAGACAGGGACGTAATGAAAAACTGTTTTTT
cdr3_aa: CASSRQGRNEKLFF

v_call: TRBV11-2
d_call: TRBD2
j_call: TRBJ2-3
clone_size: many
cdr3_nt: TGTGCCAGCAGCTTGAATAGCGGGGGGCACTCTAGCACAGATACGCAGTATTTT
cdr3_aa: CASSLNSGGHSSTDTQYF

v_call: TRBV20-1
d_call: TRBD2
j_call: TRBJ2-3
clone_size: many
cdr3_nt: TGCAGTGCTAGAGATATGCTAGCGGTCACAGATACGCAGTATTTT
cdr3_aa: CSARDMLAVTDTQYF

v_call: TRBV25-1
d_call: TRBD1
j_call: TRBJ2-3
clone_size: many
cdr3_nt: TGTGCCAGCAGTGACGGGACAGGGGGCGACCTAAAACTAACAGATACGCAGTATTTT
cdr3_aa: CASSDGTGGDLKLTDTQYF

v_call: TRBV24-1
d_call: -
j_call: TRBJ2-3
clone_size: -
cdr3_nt: TGTGCCACCAGTGATTCCAGGGGCCTTGGTACGCAGTATTTT
cdr3_aa: CATSDSRGLGTQYF

v_call: TRBV25-1
d_call: TRBD1
j_call: TRBJ1-2
clone_size: once
cdr3_nt: TGTGCCAGCAGTGTCCCGGACAGGGATTATGGCTACACCTTC
cdr3_aa: CASSVPDRDYGYTF

v_call: TRBV19
d_call: -
j_call: TRBJ1-6
clone_size: once
cdr3_nt: TGCGCCAGCAGCCAATTTGCGGTGACAGAGGATTCACCCCTCCACTTT
cdr3_aa: CASSQFAVTEDSPLHF

v_call: TRBV7-2
d_call: -
j_call: TRBJ1-1
clone_size: many
cdr3_nt: TGTGCCAGCAGCTTTAGGGGGGGACTGAACACTGAAGCTTTCTTT
cdr3_aa: CASSFRGGLNTEAFF

v_call: TRBV24-1
d_call: TRBD1
j_call: TRBJ1-2
clone_size: -
cdr3_nt: TGTGCCACCAGTGACTTCCGACAGGGTAAAGGCTACACCTTC
cdr3_aa: CATSDFRQGKGYTF

v_call: TRBV27
d_call: -
j_call: TRBJ1-1
clone_size: few
cdr3_nt: TGTGCCAGCAGTTTATCGGACAGCTTGAACACTGAAGCTTTCTTT
cdr3_aa: CASSLSDSLNTEAFF

v_call: TRBV2
d_call: -
j_call: TRBJ2-5
clone_size: -
cdr3_nt: TGTGCCAGCAGTGGAGCGGATCGGGGAGAGACCCAGTACTTC
cdr3_aa: CASSGADRGETQYF

v_call: TRBV7-9
d_call: TRBD1
j_call: TRBJ1-5
clone_size: many
cdr3_nt: TGTGCCAGCAGCTTAGGGACAGGGAATCAGCCCCAGCATTTT
cdr3_aa: CASSLGTGNQPQHF

v_call: TRBV15
d_call: -
j_call: TRBJ1-2
clone_size: few
cdr3_nt: TGTGCCACCAGCAGTGGGGCTGTCTATGGCTACACCTTC
cdr3_aa: CATSSGAVYGYTF

v_call: TRBV7-9
d_call: TRBD1
j_call: TRBJ2-5
clone_size: few
cdr3_nt: TGTGCCAGCAGACCCTGGACAGGCGGGGAGACCCAGTACTTC
cdr3_aa: CASRPWTGGETQYF

v_call: TRBV2
d_call: -
j_call: TRBJ2-7
clone_size: once
cdr3_nt: TGTGCCAGCAGGGGGACGGATTCCTACGAGCAGTACTTC
cdr3_aa: CASRGTDSYEQYF

v_call: TRBV25-1
d_call: TRBD1
j_call: TRBJ1-2
clone_size: few
cdr3_nt: TGTGCCAGCAGTGACCGTCGACAGTCCGGGACAGGGGCTAACTATGGCTACACCTTC
cdr3_aa: CASSDRRQSGTGANYGYTF

v_call: TRBV5-1
d_call: TRBD2
j_call: TRBJ2-5
clone_size: -
cdr3_nt: TGCGCCAGCAGCGGGACTATTACGGAGACCCAGTACTTC
cdr3_aa: CASSGTITETQYF

v_call: TRBV4-2
d_call: -
j_call: TRBJ2-7
clone_size: -
cdr3_nt: TGTGCCAGCATCCATGGGCCAGGGGAAGGGGTCTACGAGCAGTACTTC
cdr3_aa: CASIHGPGEGVYEQYF

v_call: TRBV12-3/TRBV12-4
d_call: TRBD1
j_call: TRBJ2-7
clone_size: -
cdr3_nt: TGTGCCAGCAGTTCCGGACAGGGGGGAGAGCAGTACTTC
cdr3_aa: CASSSGQGGEQYF

v_call: TRBV12-3/TRBV12-4
d_call: -
j_call: TRBJ2-2
clone_size: -
cdr3_nt: TGTGCCTCCCAGACACGGATCGGGGAGCTGTTTTTT
cdr3_aa: CASQTRIGELFF

v_call: TRBV10-3
d_call: -
j_call: TRBJ1-6
clone_size: -
cdr3_nt: TGTGCCATCAGTGAGTTAGGGAACGCTGCGTCACCCCTCCACTTT
cdr3_aa: CAISELGNAASPLHF

v_call: TRBV6-5
d_call: -
j_call: TRBJ1-5
clone_size: -
cdr3_nt: TGTGCCAGCAGTTTCGACAACAATCAGCCCCAGCATTTT
cdr3_aa: CASSFDNNQPQHF

v_call: TRBV5-6
d_call: TRBD2
j_call: TRBJ2-2
clone_size: few
cdr3_nt: TGTGCCAGCAGCTTTACTAGCGCGAACACCGGGGAGCTGTTTTTT
cdr3_aa: CASSFTSANTGELFF

v_call: TRBV5-8
d_call: -
j_call: TRBJ1-1
clone_size: many
cdr3_nt: TGTGCCAGCAGCTTAGGACTAGGGGACACTGAAGCTTTCTTT
cdr3_aa: CASSLGLGDTEAFF

v_call: TRBV24-1
d_call: TRBD2
j_call: TRBJ2-3
clone_size: -
cdr3_nt: TGTGCCACCAGTGATTCGCTAGCGGGAGCTTCAGATACGCAGTATTTT
cdr3_aa: CATSDSLAGASDTQYF

v_call: TRBV7-9
d_call: -
j_call: TRBJ1-2
clone_size: -
cdr3_nt: TGTGCCAGCAGCTACCCCGGTGCTGGCTACACCTTC
cdr3_aa: CASSYPGAGYTF

v_call: TRBV7-2
d_call: TRBD1
j_call: TRBJ1-2
clone_size: -
cdr3_nt: TGTGCCAGCAGCACCCACGGACAGGGCTGGGGCTACACCTTC
cdr3_aa: CASSTHGQGWGYTF

v_call: TRBV2
d_call: -
j_call: TRBJ2-3
clone_size: -
cdr3_nt: TGTGCCAGCAGTCTGATCAGTCCAGATACGCAGTATTTT
cdr3_aa: CASSLISPDTQYF

v_call: TRBV7-9
d_call: -
j_call: TRBJ1-2
clone_size: many
cdr3_nt: TGTGCCAGCAGCTTAGGCCAGGGATCTAACTATGGCTACACCTTC
cdr3_aa: CASSLGQGSNYGYTF

v_call: TRBV25-1
d_call: TRBD2
j_call: TRBJ2-1
clone_size: -
cdr3_nt: TGTGCCAGCAGTGGGGACCTTCTTCCGGGGAGGGGCTCCTACAATGAGCAGTTCTTC
cdr3_aa: CASSGDLLPGRGSYNEQFF

v_call: TRBV6-5
d_call: TRBD1
j_call: TRBJ1-1
clone_size: many
cdr3_nt: TGTGCCAGCAGTCCTACGGGACAGGGAGATACTGAAGCTTTCTTT
cdr3_aa: CASSPTGQGDTEAFF

v_call: TRBV5-1
d_call: -
j_call: TRBJ2-6
clone_size: -
cdr3_nt: TGCGCCAGCAGCCGTATTGGGGGTGCCTACTCTGGGGCCAACGTCCTGACTTTC
cdr3_aa: CASSRIGGAYSGANVLTF

v_call: TRBV2
d_call: -
j_call: TRBJ2-2
clone_size: -
cdr3_nt: TGTGCCAGCAGTGGACAGGTCCCTAAGGGGCTGTTTTTT
cdr3_aa: CASSGQVPKGLFF

v_call: TRBV19
d_call: -
j_call: TRBJ2-3
clone_size: -
cdr3_nt: TGTGCCAGTACCCTAGAGGCGGCCCGCACAGATACGCAGTATTTT
cdr3_aa: CASTLEAARTDTQYF

v_call: TRBV6-5
d_call: TRBD1
j_call: TRBJ1-1
clone_size: many
cdr3_nt: TGTGCCAGCAGTCAGACAGGGAGATACACTGAAGCTTTCTTT
cdr3_aa: CASSQTGRYTEAFF

v_call: TRBV7-9
d_call: -
j_call: TRBJ2-2
clone_size: -
cdr3_nt: TGTGCCTGGGCTAGGGGCCGGGGCGAGACCGGGGAGCTGTTTTTT
cdr3_aa: CAWARGRGETGELFF

v_call: TRBV15
d_call: -
j_call: TRBJ1-3
clone_size: -
cdr3_nt: TGTGCCACCAGCATATATCTGGACAGAGATGAAAACACCATATATTTT
cdr3_aa: CATSIYLDRDENTIYF